This T cell receptor beta chain was retrieved from a study of blood T cell repertoires in COVID-19. Authors' processing steps: Counts of nucleated cells, estimated from reference gene primer amplification, were obtained. Repertoires were generated with immunoSEQ multiplex PCR, while TCRdb's copy carries only in-frame clones and drops some. Clone size and V and J calls were adopted from that table, with D and trimming inferred from the DNA. The table records roughly 95,000 clones, roughly four fifths of them present only once. CDR1 and CDR2 (germline): MDHEN, SYDVKM. The V and J ends lost 5 bases and 4 bases respectively, with 8 bases between them. The CDR3 loop spans 12 amino acids.

Sequencing input: peripheral blood. The clonotype was recovered from a man aged 45-65 years with active or convalescent COVID-19. The V gene is TRBV28, the J gene TRBJ1-2; D gene ambiguous. The CDR3 reads CASSPGPYGYTF. DNA for the CDR3: TGTGCCAGCAGTCCAGGTCCCTATGGCTACACCTTC.